The following is a T cell receptor (beta chain) sequence with its context. The entry originates in a study of blood T cell repertoires in COVID-19. Overall study context: T cells, B-cell-depleted T cells, or PBMCs provided the cDNA or gDNA that served as material.

The germline V and J ends were trimmed by 4 bases and 7 bases, with 9 bases remaining between them. Germline V gene lookup returns CDR1 SGHKS and CDR2 YYEKEE (reference sequence). This CDR3 comprises 11 residues. In assigning cohorts, the study relied on participant-reported clinical history. In the original processing: By means of reference gene primer amplification, nucleated cell counts were estimated. Assay: immunoSEQ multiplex PCR; the TCRdb copy retains only in-frame clones and omits some. That table supplies the V and J calls and clone size; D and trimming were determined from the DNA. The table records approximately 190,000 clones, over 80% of them present only once.

Sequencing was carried out using PBMCs or T cells enriched from blood (not recorded which). The chain employs TRBV5-5 and TRBJ2-7, with no clear D. This receptor was identified in a woman under 40 who had been exposed to COVID-19. The CDR3 DNA reads as TGTGCCAGCAGCCCCACCAGGGAGCAGTACTTC. Amino acids: CASSPTREQYF.